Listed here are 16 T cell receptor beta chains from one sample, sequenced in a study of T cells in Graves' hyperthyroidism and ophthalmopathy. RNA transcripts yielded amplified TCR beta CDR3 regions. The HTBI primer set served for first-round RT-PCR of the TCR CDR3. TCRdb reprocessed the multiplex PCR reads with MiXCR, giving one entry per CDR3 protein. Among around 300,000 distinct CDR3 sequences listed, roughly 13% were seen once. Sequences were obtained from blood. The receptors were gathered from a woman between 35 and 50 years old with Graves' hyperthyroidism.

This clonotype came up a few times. In nucleotides, the CDR3 is TGTGCCAGCAGTCCCCAGATAGCGGGACGGGGTGAGCAGTTCTTC. It encodes CASSPQIAGRGEQFF. V usage is TRBV12-3 or TRBV12-4 and J usage is TRBJ2-1; TRBD2 aligns across 8 bases. The CDR3 totals 15 residues. V trimming: 5 bases; J trimming: 9 bases; junction bases outside the gene matches: 12.

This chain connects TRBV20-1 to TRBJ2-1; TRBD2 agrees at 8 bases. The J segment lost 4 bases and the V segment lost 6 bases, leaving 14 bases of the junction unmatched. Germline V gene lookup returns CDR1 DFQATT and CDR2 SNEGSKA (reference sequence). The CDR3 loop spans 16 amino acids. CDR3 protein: CSALTGASGFYNEQFF. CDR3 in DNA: TGCAGTGCCCTGACCGGGGCTAGCGGGTTTTACAATGAGCAGTTCTTC.

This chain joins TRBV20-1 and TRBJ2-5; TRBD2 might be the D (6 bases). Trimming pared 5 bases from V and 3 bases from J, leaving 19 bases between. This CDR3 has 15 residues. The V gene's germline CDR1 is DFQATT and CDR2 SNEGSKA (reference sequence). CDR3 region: CSAGDWRGREETQYF. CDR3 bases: TGCAGTGCTGGTGATTGGCGGGGCCGGGAAGAGACCCAGTACTTC.

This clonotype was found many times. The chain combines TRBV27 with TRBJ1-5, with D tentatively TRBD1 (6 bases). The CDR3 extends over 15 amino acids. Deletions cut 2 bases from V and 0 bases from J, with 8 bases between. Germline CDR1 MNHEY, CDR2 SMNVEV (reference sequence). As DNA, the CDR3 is TGTGCCAGCAGTTTACACAGGGATAGCAATCAGCCCCAGCATTTT. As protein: CASSLHRDSNQPQHF.

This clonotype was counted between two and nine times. CDR3 DNA sequence: TGTGCCAGCAGTGAAGCCCCGACAGTGGGAGGCTACACCTTC. Translated: CASSEAPTVGGYTF. J is TRBJ1-2 and V is TRBV6-1; a possible D gene is TRBD1 (5 bases). There are 14 residues in the CDR3. Trimming cost V 0 bases and J 8 bases, with 13 bases left between them. Germline V gene data show CDR1 as MNHNS and CDR2 as SASEGT.

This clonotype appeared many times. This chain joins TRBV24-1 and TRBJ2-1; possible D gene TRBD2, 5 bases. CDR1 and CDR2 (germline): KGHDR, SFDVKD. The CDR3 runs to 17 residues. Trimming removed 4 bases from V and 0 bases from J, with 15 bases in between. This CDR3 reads CATSDTRGASSYNEQFF. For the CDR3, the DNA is TGTGCCACCAGTGACACCCGGGGAGCTAGCTCCTACAATGAGCAGTTCTTC.

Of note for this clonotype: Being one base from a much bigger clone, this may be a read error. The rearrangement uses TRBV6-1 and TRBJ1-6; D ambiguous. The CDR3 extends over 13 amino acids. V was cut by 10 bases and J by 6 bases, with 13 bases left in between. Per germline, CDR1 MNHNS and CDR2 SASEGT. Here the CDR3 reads CANKEGANSPLHF. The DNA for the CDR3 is TGTGCCAACAAGGAGGGAGCTAATTCACCCCTCCACTTT.

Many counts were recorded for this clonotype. CDR3 protein: CASLTGGFNSPLHF. The CDR3 DNA reads TGTGCCAGCCTAACAGGGGGCTTTAATTCACCCCTCCACTTT. This rearrangement joins TRBV2 to TRBJ1-6, with 9 bases that match TRBD1. CDR1 SNHLY and CDR2 FYNNEI come from the germline V gene. The length of the CDR3 is 14 residues. Trimming cost V 8 bases and J 6 bases; bases outside gene matches: 5.

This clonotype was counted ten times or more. The CDR3 DNA reads TGTGCCAGCAGCGCACAGAGTCATGAGCAGTTCTTC. Its protein product is CASSAQSHEQFF. The chain has TRBV2 and TRBJ2-1; D not certain. V was cut by 6 bases and J by 8 bases, with 11 bases left in between. The CDR3 has 12 residues. Per germline, CDR1 SNHLY and CDR2 FYNNEI.

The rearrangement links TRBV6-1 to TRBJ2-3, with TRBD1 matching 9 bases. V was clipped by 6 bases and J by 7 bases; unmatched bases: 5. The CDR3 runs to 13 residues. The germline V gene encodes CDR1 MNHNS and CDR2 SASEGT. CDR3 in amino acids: CASSPGQGNTQYF. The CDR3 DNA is TGTGCCAGCAGCCCGGGACAGGGAAATACGCAGTATTTT.

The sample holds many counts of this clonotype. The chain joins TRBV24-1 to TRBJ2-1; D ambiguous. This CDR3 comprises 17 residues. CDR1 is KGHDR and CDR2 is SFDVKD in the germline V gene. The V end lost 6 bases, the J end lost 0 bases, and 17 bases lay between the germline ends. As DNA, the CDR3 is TGTGCCACCAGTCCCCTACCTAGTGCGAGCTCCTACAATGAGCAGTTCTTC. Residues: CATSPLPSASSYNEQFF.

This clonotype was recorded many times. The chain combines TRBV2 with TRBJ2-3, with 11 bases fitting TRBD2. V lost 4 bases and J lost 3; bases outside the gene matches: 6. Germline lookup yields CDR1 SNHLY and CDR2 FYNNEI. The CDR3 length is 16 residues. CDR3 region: CASSALAGGGTDTQYF. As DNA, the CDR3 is TGTGCCAGCAGTGCTCTAGCGGGAGGTGGTACAGATACGCAGTATTTT. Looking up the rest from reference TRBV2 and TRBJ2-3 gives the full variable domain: EPEVTQTPSHQVTQMGQEVILRCVPISNHLYFYWYRQILGQKVEFLVSFYNNEISEKSEIFDDQFSVERPDGSNFTLKIRSTKLEDSAMYFCASSALAGGGTDTQYFGPGTRLTVL.

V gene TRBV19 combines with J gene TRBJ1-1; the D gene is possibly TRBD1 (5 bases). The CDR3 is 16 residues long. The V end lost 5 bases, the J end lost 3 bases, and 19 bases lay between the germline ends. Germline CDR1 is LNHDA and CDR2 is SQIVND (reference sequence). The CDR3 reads CASSLVDIRRDTEAFF. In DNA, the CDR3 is TGTGCCAGTAGTTTAGTGGACATCCGACGAGACACTGAAGCTTTCTTT.

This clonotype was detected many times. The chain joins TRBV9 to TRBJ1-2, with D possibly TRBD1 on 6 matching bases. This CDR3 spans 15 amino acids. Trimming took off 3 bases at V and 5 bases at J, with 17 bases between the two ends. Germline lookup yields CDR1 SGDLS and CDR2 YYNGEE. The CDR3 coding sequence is TGTGCCAGCAGCGCCGAAGGACAGAGTTTTTATGGCTACACCTTC. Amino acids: CASSAEGQSFYGYTF.

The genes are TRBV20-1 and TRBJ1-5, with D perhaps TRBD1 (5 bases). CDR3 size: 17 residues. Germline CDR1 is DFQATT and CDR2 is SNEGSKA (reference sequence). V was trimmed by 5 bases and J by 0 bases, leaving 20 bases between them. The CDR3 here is CSAWTPSNRHSNQPQHF. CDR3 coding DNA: TGCAGTGCTTGGACCCCGAGTAACAGGCATAGCAATCAGCCCCAGCATTTT.

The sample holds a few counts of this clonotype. The CDR3 DNA reads as TGTGCCAGCAGTGACCCCGGGAGGTCCAATGAGCAGTTCTTC. The encoded protein is CASSDPGRSNEQFF. V is TRBV12-3 or TRBV12-4 and J is TRBJ2-1, with 7 bases identical to TRBD2. J was trimmed by 6 bases and V by 5 bases; bases with no gene match: 7. The CDR3 spans 14 residues.